These T cell receptor beta chains were read from a single sample in a study of cytomegalovirus exposure and HLA in healthy donors. Libraries were prepared by immunoSEQ multiplex PCR; TCRdb keeps only in-frame clonotypes and omits some of them. Here the sample spans roughly 150,000 clones, roughly 80% being singletons. Sequencing was performed on PBMCs. All receptors come from a male donor in good health and CMV-seronegative. The CDR3 runs from the conserved cysteine through the conserved F or W. Fields, in order: V gene, CDR3 protein.

TRBV6-5 CASSYSREPPYEQYF
TRBV4-3 CASSQDLERVTYEQYF
TRBV9 CASSVEAYSEKLFF
TRBV9 CASSVGNAGNTEAFF
TRBV9 CASSVQGTYGYTF
TRBV28 CASSLTGAQPQHF
TRBV5-1 CASSLGPPGRGNEQFF
TRBV6-1 CASSGQGASPLHF
TRBV5-1 CASGTAGDEQYF
TRBV5-1 CASRQATGTGFSEQYF
TRBV7-9 CASSLGGGTEAFF
TRBV5-5 CASSLIGTSGGYF
TRBV5-1 CASSFRDRGVSNEKLFF
TRBV28 CASSGGGQGVGYGYTF
TRBV5-1 CASSPQVTGSFEQYF
TRBV5-4 CASSLDLGGRQETQYF